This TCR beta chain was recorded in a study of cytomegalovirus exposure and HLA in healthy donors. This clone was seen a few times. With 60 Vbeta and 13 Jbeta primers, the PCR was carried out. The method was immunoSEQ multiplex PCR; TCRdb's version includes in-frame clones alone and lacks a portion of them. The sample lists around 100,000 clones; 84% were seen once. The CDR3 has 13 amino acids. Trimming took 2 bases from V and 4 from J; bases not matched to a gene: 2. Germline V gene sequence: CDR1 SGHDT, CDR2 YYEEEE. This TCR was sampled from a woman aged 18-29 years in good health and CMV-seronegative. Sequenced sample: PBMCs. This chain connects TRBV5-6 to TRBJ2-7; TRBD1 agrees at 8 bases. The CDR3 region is CASSFQGAYEQYF. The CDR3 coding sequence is TGTGCCAGCAGCTTCCAGGGGGCGTACGAGCAGTACTTC. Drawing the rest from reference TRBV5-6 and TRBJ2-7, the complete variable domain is DAGVTQSPTHLIKTRGQQVTLRCSPKSGHDTVSWYQQALGQGPQFIFQYYEEEERQRGNFPDRFSGHQFPNYSSELNVNALLLGDSALYLCASSFQGAYEQYFGPGTRLTVT.